The 9 T cell receptor beta chains below were found in one sample sequenced in a study of regulatory T cells in long-lasting Graves disease. According to the study, TCR beta libraries were built with iRepertoire HTBI primers and CDR3-region Arm-PCR. Via MiXCR, TCRdb re-called the multiplex PCR reads, giving one row per CDR3 protein. The data show roughly 610,000 distinct CDR3 sequences, about 16% seen once. Time point defined: newly diagnosed GD, antithyroid drugs for less than 3 months. PBMCs provided the RNA from which the TCR library was made. The same data also went into a second study, on T cells in Graves' hyperthyroidism and ophthalmopathy.

The input for sequencing was peripheral blood mononuclear cells (PBMCs), taken at new diagnosis, from a patient treated with antithyroid drugs. These receptors all come from a man younger than 30 with Graves disease.

Only a few counts were recorded for this clonotype. The chain combines TRBV9 with TRBJ2-1; D is uncertain. V was trimmed by 3 bases and J by 4 bases, leaving 8 bases between them. The CDR3 contains 13 residues. The germline V gene encodes CDR1 SGDLS and CDR2 YYNGEE. CDR3 loop: CASSGESYNEQFF. Here the CDR3 DNA reads TGTGCCAGCAGCGGAGAGTCTTACAATGAGCAGTTCTTC.

Ten or more counts support this clonotype. The chain combines TRBV28 with TRBJ2-3; D uncertain. Germline V gene data show CDR1 as MDHEN and CDR2 as SYDVKM. The CDR3 has 14 residues. Trimming took 3 bases from V and 0 from J, leaving 7 bases between them. CDR3 in DNA: TGTGCCAGCAGTTTCCACAGTAGCACAGATACGCAGTATTTT. Protein sequence: CASSFHSSTDTQYF.

Worth noting for this clonotype: One base away lies a much larger clone, so this may be a sequencing read error. The chain is built from TRBV2 and TRBJ1-4; 7 bases are a match to TRBD1. The CDR3 is 12 amino acids. Germline assignment: CDR1 SNHLY and CDR2 FYNNEI. CDR3 nucleotides: TGTGCCAGACGTAAACCAGGGGGGGGGCTGTCTTTT. Its protein is CARRKPGGGLSF.

This chain connects TRBV28 to TRBJ2-7, with D perhaps matching TRBD1 (6 bases). The CDR3 has 13 amino acids. Trimming took off 4 bases at V and 2 bases at J, with 9 bases between the two ends. CDR1 and CDR2 (germline): MDHEN, SYDVKM. The CDR3 is CASSWAGAYEQYF. The CDR3, as DNA: TGTGCCAGCAGTTGGGCAGGGGCCTACGAGCAGTACTTC.

At least ten counts were recorded for this clonotype. V gene TRBV28 combines with J gene TRBJ2-1; D is ambiguous. Germline values: CDR1 MDHEN, CDR2 SYDVKM. The CDR3 consists of 11 residues. The V and J ends lost 1 base and 8 bases respectively, with 3 bases between them. Here the CDR3 reads CASSLSYEQFF. The CDR3 DNA follows: TGTGCCAGCAGTTTATCGTATGAGCAGTTCTTC.

The chain employs TRBV5-1 and TRBJ1-2; D is uncertain. V was pared by 0 bases and J by 3 bases, with 9 bases between. The V gene's germline CDR1 is SGHRS and CDR2 YFSETQ. The CDR3 sequence is 14 residues long. This chain's CDR3 is CASSLVFGDYGYTF. The CDR3 nucleotides are TGCGCCAGCAGCTTGGTGTTCGGCGACTATGGCTACACCTTC.

The chain links TRBV5-6 to TRBJ2-7; no reliable D call. CDR1 is SGHDT, CDR2 YYEEEE, per germline. CDR3 length equals 16 residues. Trimming pared 3 bases from V and 0 bases from J, leaving 16 bases between. CDR3 loop: CASSSRWTLNSYEQYF. CDR3 sequence (DNA): TGTGCCAGCAGCTCCAGATGGACCCTGAACTCCTACGAGCAGTACTTC. Looking up the rest from reference TRBV5-6 and TRBJ2-7 gives the full variable domain: DAGVTQSPTHLIKTRGQQVTLRCSPKSGHDTVSWYQQALGQGPQFIFQYYEEEERQRGNFPDRFSGHQFPNYSSELNVNALLLGDSALYLCASSSRWTLNSYEQYFGPGTRLTVT.

V and J are TRBV20-1 and TRBJ1-3; tentatively, D is TRBD1 (5 bases). In germline, CDR1 is DFQATT, CDR2 SNEGSKA (reference sequence). The V end was cut by 3 bases, the J end by 2 bases, with 8 bases between. The CDR3 spans 13 residues. Here the CDR3 DNA reads TGCAGTGCTAGCCCCAGGGCTGGAAACACCATATATTTT. It translates to CSASPRAGNTIYF.

The CDR3 sequence is CASSLGPDYTF. The CDR3 nucleotides read TGCGCCAGCAGCTTGGGTCCAGACTACACCTTC. This chain joins TRBV5-1 and TRBJ1-2; D gene uncertain. The CDR3 sequence is 11 residues long. Germline loops: CDR1 SGHRS, CDR2 YFSETQ. The V and J ends lost 0 bases and 10 bases respectively, with 7 bases between them.